These 9 T cell receptor beta chains share one sample of origin, sequenced in a study of cytomegalovirus exposure and HLA in healthy donors (dated by TCRdb to about 2017). Library preparation used the immunoSEQ multiplex PCR assay. For the multiplex PCR, a mixture combining 60 forward primers for TCR Vbeta segments and 13 reverse primers for TCR Jbeta segments was used. The table comes from immuneACCESS by way of TCRdb, which keeps in-frame sequences with V and J called. Part of the clones is missing from these tables; in studies checked, under half for an unresolved V gene and the rest for unknown reasons. The sample profile shows around 140,000 clones; roughly 71% of them were found once. The ten largest clones represent 7% of the sample. Sequenced input: PBMCs. The receptor set was obtained from a man younger than 45 in good health and CMV-seronegative.

Only a few counts were recorded for this clone. The J gene is TRBJ1-6, the V gene TRBV7-9, with D possibly being TRBD1 (6 bases). The CDR3 has 18 amino acids. Germline lookup yields CDR1 SEHNR and CDR2 FQNEAQ (reference sequence). Trimming shortened V by 5 bases and J by 2 bases, and 19 bases separated the two germline ends. The CDR3: CASSPPSAGGPYNSPLHF. As DNA, the CDR3 is TGTGCCAGCAGCCCTCCCTCGGCGGGGGGCCCCTATAATTCACCCCTCCACTTT.

The chain joins TRBV5-6 to TRBJ1-2; TRBD1 is a possible D gene (6 bases). The germline V gene has CDR1 SGHDT and CDR2 YYEEEE. Trimming left V 4 bases short and J 1 base short, with 14 bases between. The CDR3 runs 15 residues. CDR3 protein: CASSPLGGDNYGYTF. DNA for the CDR3: TGTGCCAGCAGCCCCCTAGGGGGGGATAACTATGGCTACACCTTC.

The chain joins TRBV5-1 to TRBJ2-1; D remains ambiguous. Trimming left V 1 base short and J 6 bases short, with 11 bases between. Germline values: CDR1 SGHRS, CDR2 YFSETQ. The CDR3 extends over 14 amino acids. CDR3 DNA: TGCGCCAGCAGCTTGTCTAGATATAGCAATGAGCAGTTCTTC. Amino acid sequence: CASSLSRYSNEQFF.

The chain combines TRBV18 with TRBJ1-5; tentative D call: TRBD1 (5 bases). The V end lost 6 bases, the J end lost 1 base, and 13 bases lay between the germline ends. This CDR3 is built from 15 residues. Germline CDR1 KGHSH, CDR2 LQKENI. CDR3 nucleotide sequence: TGTGCCAGCTCCCCCGCGGGGCAAAGCAATCAGCCCCAGCATTTT. This codes for CASSPAGQSNQPQHF.

This chain joins TRBV7-6 and TRBJ2-7; D possibly corresponds to TRBD2 (7 bases). V was cut by 0 bases and J by 5 bases, with 11 bases left in between. The CDR3 runs to 14 residues. The germline gives CDR1 SGHVS, CDR2 FNYEAQ. CDR3 sequence: CASSLAGGPDEQYF. The CDR3 region has the DNA TGTGCCAGCAGCTTAGCGGGGGGGCCGGACGAGCAGTACTTC.

J is TRBJ1-2 and V is TRBV7-8; 10 bases are a match to TRBD1. Germline V gene sequence: CDR1 SGHVS, CDR2 FQNEAQ. J lost 5 bases, V lost 5 bases, and 8 bases had no gene match. CDR3 length: 15 amino acids. CDR3 sequence reads: CASSPGTGDQYGYTF. DNA of the CDR3: TGTGCCAGCAGCCCCGGGACAGGGGACCAATATGGCTACACCTTC.

As regards this clone: A read error may account for a junction end that differs from germline. The rearrangement uses TRBV5-8 and TRBJ2-6; tentative D call: TRBD1 (5 bases). The CDR3 runs to 16 residues. Germline CDR1 is SGHTS and CDR2 is YDEGEE. This chain's CDR3 is CASSLGSDSGANGLTF. The DNA of the CDR3 is TGTGCCAGCAGCTTGGGATCTGACTCTGGGGCCAACGGCCTGACTTTC.

The chain couples TRBV10-3 to TRBJ2-1; 7 bases are a match to TRBD2. CDR1 is ENHRY, CDR2 SYGVKD, per germline. Trimming at V came to 4 bases and at J to 8 bases, leaving 20 bases not matched to a gene. This CDR3 is built from 18 residues. CDR3 residues: CAISGSLTGREVEDEQFF. The CDR3 DNA reads TGTGCCATCAGTGGGTCCCTTACGGGGAGGGAGGTAGAGGATGAGCAGTTCTTC.

This clone was seen only a few times. The chain is built from TRBV6-6 and TRBJ2-5; 9 bases are shared with TRBD2. The germline V gene has CDR1 MNHNY and CDR2 SVGAGI (reference sequence). V gave up 5 bases and J gave up 7 bases; unmatched junction bases: 11. The CDR3 runs to 15 residues. CDR3: CASSVEREALGTQYF. CDR3 in DNA: TGTGCCAGCAGTGTTGAGCGGGAGGCCCTAGGGACCCAGTACTTC.